This T cell receptor (beta chain) appears in the sequencing data of a study of CD8+ T cells in alopecia areata (dated by TCRdb to about 2018). About the study as a whole: Treated patients were enrolled in an open-label pilot trial of oral tofacitinib at 5 to 10 mg twice daily for moderate-to-severe alopecia areata. Tofacitinib was given for 6 to 18 months, followed by 6 months of follow-up off drug to assess delayed response and recurrence. The study used high-throughput TCRbeta sequencing to examine T cell clonal expansion in alopecia areata, in both the C3H/HeJ mouse model and human patients. Scalp tissue and sorted CD4+ and CD8+ peripheral blood T cells from patchy and totalis/universalis alopecia areata patients and from healthy controls were covered by human TCRbeta sequencing. Tofacitinib-treated patients had biopsies at baseline and at 4 and 24 weeks of treatment, with a later scalp biopsy in several patients. Scalp clonality was compared across normal scalp (n=4), patchy alopecia areata scalp (n=8), and alopecia totalis/universalis scalp (n=8). The RNA source kit depended on sample type: the PAXgene miRNA kit for fixed scalp, the miRNeasy kit for PBMCs, and the RNeasy kit for mouse skin. immunoSEQ multiplex PCR using 35 Vbeta forward primers and 13 Jbeta reverse primers was used to amplify TCRbeta CDR3 regions. Points the paper makes about the study in general: Scalp TCR repertoire analysis is complicated because resident alphabeta T cells in normal human skin are also sequenced, whereas mouse skin is dominated by gammadelta T cells. Shared TCR sequences between patients were less evident than in mice, which may be partly attributable to HLA diversity in the patient population. Lesional scalp, especially in alopecia totalis/universalis, showed higher clonality and more expanded CD8+ clones than normal scalp, suggesting antigenic drive.

The time point label here, explained by the study, means: baseline before oral tofacitinib. From alopecia areata patients, peripheral blood was collected along with lesional scalp punch biopsies. PBMCs were isolated by density centrifugation and stained for CD3, CD4 and CD8, and CD4+ and CD8+ T cells were sorted on a FACSAria. The library came from the immunoSEQ multiplex PCR assay. To provide template for TCR sequencing, every sample had RNA extracted and reverse transcribed into cDNA. SuperScript III was used to make first-strand cDNA, primed with a 2:1 mix of oligo-dT and random hexamers. A synthetic immune receptor repertoire was used to gauge amplification bias, and whatever bias remained was removed computationally. Processing in the source paper ran as follows. Raw reads were preprocessed for error removal, and CDR3 was defined according to IMGT conventions as running from the conserved cysteine to phenylalanine. To get clonality, Shannon entropy was normalized by log2 of the number of productive unique TCRs and the result was subtracted from 1. CD4 or CD8 identity of scalp clones was inferred by cross-referencing scalp TCRbeta sequences with sorted blood CD4 and CD8 repertoires. As stored in TCRdb, this immuneACCESS dataset retains in-frame rearrangements with V and J assigned. A fraction of the clones does not appear; measured against another copy, unresolved V genes explain less than half of the discrepancy, and the remainder lacks a known reason. Clonal size and the V and J genes are those of that table, whereas D and trimming came from the DNA. The sample profile shows under 70,000 clones; around 97% of them were found once. Roughly 24% of the sample is in the top ten clones.

Details on this clone: Its antigen specificity is not known. No much larger clone exists at a distance of one base, and base qualities are not known.

CDR1 and CDR2 are drawn from the germline V gene: SQVTM, ANQGSEA. From cysteine to phenylalanine, the CDR3 is 13 amino acids long. CDR3 DNA only is kept here, 39 bases in frame from base 1. The sequence links TRBV29-1 to TRBJ2-2; TRBD2 is a possible D gene, resting on 6 matching bases. The sample in question was CD8+ T cells sorted from blood, obtained at week 0. This TCR derives from a human donor with alopecia areata. The DNA sequence is given as TGCGGTGGGGACTTAACGAACACCGGGGAGCTGTTTTTT. Its translation is CGGDLTNTGELFF.